A selection of T cell receptor beta chains follows, all from one sample in a study of shared clonotypes between healthy human individuals. The repertoire was sequenced with immunoSEQ multiplex PCR; TCRdb's copy has only in-frame clones and lacks some. Seen here are about 2.4 million clones, 85% to 95% observed once, and the top ten hold under 0.15%. The sequenced material came from naive CD4+ T cells sorted from blood. The receptor source for this set is a man aged 18 to 30 in good health. Each CDR3 is given with its conserved first and last residue. A D gene is named only where the DNA matches it firmly. Clone size is stated in some rows and not others, as once, few, many or a class when expanded.

D: TRBD1; length: 14; J: TRBJ2-7; V: TRBV28; size: NA; DNA: TGTGCCAGCAGTGTTTCCGGGACAGGCCACGAGCAGTACTTC; CDR3: CASSVSGTGHEQYF
D: TRBD1; length: 15; J: TRBJ1-2; V: TRBV4-3; size: NA; DNA: TGCGCCAGCAGCCGATACAGGGGACAGGGATATGGCTACACCTTC; CDR3: CASSRYRGQGYGYTF
D: TRBD1; length: 17; J: TRBJ1-2; V: TRBV5-1; size: NA; DNA: TGCGCCAGCAGCGCGGGGACAGGGGGCGGTTACACGCGTGGCTACACCTTC; CDR3: CASSAGTGGGYTRGYTF
D: NA; length: 13; J: TRBJ2-2; V: TRBV19; size: NA; DNA: TGTGCCAGTATTAACAGTAAGACCGGGGAGCTGTTTTTT; CDR3: CASINSKTGELFF
D: TRBD1; length: 14; J: TRBJ1-6; V: TRBV19; size: NA; DNA: TGTGCCAGTAGTCTCGGGACAGCAAATTCACCCCTCCACTTT; CDR3: CASSLGTANSPLHF
D: TRBD1; length: 14; J: TRBJ1-1; V: TRBV6-6; size: NA; DNA: TGTGCCGCACGAAGCGCAGGGGGCAGCACTGAAGCTTTCTTT; CDR3: CAARSAGGSTEAFF
D: NA; length: 18; J: TRBJ1-1; V: TRBV27; size: NA; DNA: TGTGCCAGCAGTTTATCGCGGGCCGGGACCTCGATGAACACTGAAGCTTTCTTT; CDR3: CASSLSRAGTSMNTEAFF
D: NA; length: 19; J: TRBJ1-3; V: TRBV23-1; size: NA; DNA: TGCGCCAGCAGTCAATCTCTCCAGGGTGAGAGGAACTCTGGAAACACCATATATTTT; CDR3: CASSQSLQGERNSGNTIYF
D: TRBD2; length: 17; J: TRBJ2-2; V: TRBV7-9; size: NA; DNA: TGTGCCAGCAGCTTCAGAATCCTAGCGGGAGCCTCCGGGGAGCTGTTTTTT; CDR3: CASSFRILAGASGELFF
D: TRBD1; length: 14; J: TRBJ1-6; V: TRBV7-2; size: NA; DNA: TGTGCCAGCAGCCGACAGGGACTAAATTCACCCCTCCACTTT; CDR3: CASSRQGLNSPLHF
D: TRBD2; length: 19; J: TRBJ2-2; V: TRBV4-2; size: NA; DNA: TGTGCCAGCAGCCAAGATGCCACAGCGGGGGGGCGGGTCACCGGGGAGCTGTTTTTT; CDR3: CASSQDATAGGRVTGELFF
D: NA; length: 16; J: TRBJ1-5; V: TRBV7-2; size: NA; DNA: TGTGCCAGCAGCTCGTCCGGGACGAATAGCAATCAGCCCCAGCATTTT; CDR3: CASSSSGTNSNQPQHF
D: NA; length: 14; J: TRBJ1-1; V: TRBV5-1; size: NA; DNA: TGCGCCAGCAGCTGGGGACCGGAGGGGACTGAAGCTTTCTTT; CDR3: CASSWGPEGTEAFF
D: NA; length: 14; J: TRBJ1-4; V: TRBV6-1; size: NA; DNA: TGTGCCAGTACGGCGAGGCAGAACAATGAAAAACTGTTTTTT; CDR3: CASTARQNNEKLFF
D: TRBD1; length: 14; J: TRBJ1-1; V: TRBV5-1; size: NA; DNA: TGCGCCAGCAGTTCGGCAGGGGGTAACACTGAAGCTTTCTTT; CDR3: CASSSAGGNTEAFF
D: TRBD1; length: 16; J: TRBJ2-2; V: TRBV18; size: NA; DNA: TGTGCCAGCTCACCCACCGGGACAGCGAACACCGGGGAGCTGTTTTTT; CDR3: CASSPTGTANTGELFF
D: NA; length: 15; J: TRBJ2-7; V: TRBV18; size: once; DNA: TGTGCCAGCTCACCCGTGGGGCCCACCTGGTACGAGCAGTACTTC; CDR3: CASSPVGPTWYEQYF
D: NA; length: 14; J: TRBJ2-7; V: TRBV6-6; size: once; DNA: TGTGCCAGCAGTTACTTGATGGGACAAATCGAGCAGTACTTC; CDR3: CASSYLMGQIEQYF
D: NA; length: 17; J: TRBJ2-2; V: TRBV9; size: NA; DNA: TGTGCCAGCAGCGTAGCTAAGGACACTAAGAACACCGGGGAGCTGTTTTTT; CDR3: CASSVAKDTKNTGELFF
D: NA; length: 13; J: TRBJ2-2; V: TRBV5-1; size: NA; DNA: TGCGCCAGCAGCCTAGTGAACACCGGGGAGCTGTTTTTT; CDR3: CASSLVNTGELFF
D: TRBD2; length: 17; J: TRBJ2-7; V: TRBV4-1; size: NA; DNA: TGCGCCAGCAGCCAAGATCGGGCGTCTAGCGGATACTACGAGCAGTACTTC; CDR3: CASSQDRASSGYYEQYF
D: NA; length: 17; J: TRBJ1-4; V: TRBV9; size: NA; DNA: TGTGCCAGCAGCCCCGGGTCCGGACACCCAACTAATGAAAAACTGTTTTTT; CDR3: CASSPGSGHPTNEKLFF
D: NA; length: 15; J: TRBJ2-7; V: TRBV5-6; size: NA; DNA: TGTGCCAGCAGTTTGGGACGCCGCTTTCACGACGAGCAGTACTTC; CDR3: CASSLGRRFHDEQYF
D: NA; length: 13; J: TRBJ1-4; V: TRBV9; size: NA; DNA: TGTGCCAGCGCTCGTTCAACTAATGAAAAACTGTTTTTT; CDR3: CASARSTNEKLFF
D: NA; length: 15; J: TRBJ2-7; V: TRBV6-5; size: NA; DNA: TGTGCCAGCAGTTACTTTACCGGGGCTTCCTACGAGCAGTACTTC; CDR3: CASSYFTGASYEQYF
D: NA; length: 14; J: TRBJ2-2; V: TRBV7-9; size: few; DNA: TGTGCCAGCACCGAGGGACTTTCCACCGGGGAGCTGTTTTTT; CDR3: CASTEGLSTGELFF
D: NA; length: 14; J: TRBJ1-2; V: TRBV21-1; size: NA; DNA: TGTGCCAGACAGAGGGGGCGCGTTAACTATGGCTACACCTTC; CDR3: CARQRGRVNYGYTF
D: NA; length: 12; J: TRBJ2-7; V: TRBV7-2; size: NA; DNA: TGTGCCAGCAGCTTAGACTACTACGAGCAGTACTTC; CDR3: CASSLDYYEQYF
D: NA; length: 13; J: TRBJ2-3; V: TRBV5-4; size: NA; DNA: TGTGCCAGCAGCTTGAGAGAGACAGATACGCAGTATTTT; CDR3: CASSLRETDTQYF
D: NA; length: 14; J: TRBJ2-5; V: TRBV7-8; size: NA; DNA: TGTGCCAGCAGCTTAGCGGGGATCCAAGAGACCCAGTACTTC; CDR3: CASSLAGIQETQYF
D: NA; length: 14; J: TRBJ2-7; V: TRBV5-1; size: NA; DNA: TGCGCCAGCAGCGGAGGTTACCCGACCTACGAGCAGTACTTC; CDR3: CASSGGYPTYEQYF
D: NA; length: 13; J: TRBJ1-3; V: TRBV30; size: NA; DNA: TGTGCCTGGAGTGTCATAATTGGAAACACCATATATTTT; CDR3: CAWSVIIGNTIYF
D: NA; length: 16; J: TRBJ2-1; V: TRBV4-1; size: NA; DNA: TGCGCCAGCAGCCAAGGCCAGCGTAGCTCCTACAATGAGCAGTTCTTC; CDR3: CASSQGQRSSYNEQFF
D: NA; length: 11; J: TRBJ2-7; V: TRBV5-1; size: once; DNA: TGCGCCAGCAGCTCGACTGGGGAGCAGTACTTC; CDR3: CASSSTGEQYF
D: NA; length: 12; J: TRBJ1-5; V: TRBV6-1; size: few; DNA: TGTGCCAGCCGCAACCCCAATCAGCCCCAGCATTTT; CDR3: CASRNPNQPQHF
D: TRBD2; length: 15; J: TRBJ2-7; V: TRBV2; size: NA; DNA: TGTGCCAGCAGTCAGCTAGCGGTTAGCTCCTACGAGCAGTACTTC; CDR3: CASSQLAVSSYEQYF
D: NA; length: 14; J: TRBJ1-2; V: TRBV5-6; size: NA; DNA: TGTGCCAGCAGCTTAAACAGCTTTAACTATGGCTACACCTTC; CDR3: CASSLNSFNYGYTF
D: NA; length: 12; J: TRBJ2-5; V: TRBV18; size: NA; DNA: TGTGCCAGCTCACCGTTCGAAGAGACCCAGTACTTC; CDR3: CASSPFEETQYF
D: NA; length: 17; J: TRBJ1-1; V: TRBV18; size: NA; DNA: TGTGCCAGCTCACTCTCGACAGGAGGGGGTTTTCCGTCTGAAGCTTTCTTT; CDR3: CASSLSTGGGFPSEAFF
D: TRBD2; length: 15; J: TRBJ2-1; V: TRBV5-1; size: NA; DNA: TGCGCCAGCACCCCTTTAGCGGGGGGAATCGATGAGCAGTTCTTC; CDR3: CASTPLAGGIDEQFF
D: TRBD2; length: 11; J: TRBJ2-1; V: TRBV10-3; size: NA; DNA: TGTGCCATCTCCCGGGGGGTTGAGCAGTTCTTC; CDR3: CAISRGVEQFF
D: NA; length: 15; J: TRBJ1-2; V: TRBV19; size: NA; DNA: TGTGCCAGTAGTGGACGGACAGTCCTAAACTATGGCTACACCTTC; CDR3: CASSGRTVLNYGYTF
D: TRBD2; length: 14; J: TRBJ2-5; V: TRBV10-3; size: NA; DNA: TGTGCCATCAGCCACAAGCGGGGAGGAGAGACCCAGTACTTC; CDR3: CAISHKRGGETQYF
D: TRBD2; length: 15; J: TRBJ2-1; V: TRBV2; size: NA; DNA: TGTGCCAGCGGATTGGCTAGCGGGGGGTACAATGAGCAGTTCTTC; CDR3: CASGLASGGYNEQFF
D: NA; length: 13; J: TRBJ1-4; V: TRBV15; size: NA; DNA: TGTGCCACCAGCAGGTCCCTTAATGAAAAACTGTTTTTT; CDR3: CATSRSLNEKLFF
D: NA; length: 13; J: TRBJ1-5; V: TRBV5-1; size: NA; DNA: TGCGCCAGCAGCTTGGGGCCTGATCAGCCCCAGCATTTT; CDR3: CASSLGPDQPQHF
D: NA; length: 13; J: TRBJ1-2; V: TRBV5-1; size: NA; DNA: TGCGCCAGCAGCTTGGCAGGGGACCATGGCTACACCTTC; CDR3: CASSLAGDHGYTF
D: TRBD1; length: 16; J: TRBJ1-5; V: TRBV18; size: NA; DNA: TGTGCCAGCTCACCCGGGACAGGGGAAAGCAATCAGCCCCAGCATTTT; CDR3: CASSPGTGESNQPQHF
D: TRBD2; length: 14; J: TRBJ2-7; V: TRBV6-1; size: NA; DNA: TGTGCCAGCACAAGACTAGCCGCCCTATACGAGCAGTACTTC; CDR3: CASTRLAALYEQYF
D: NA; length: 15; J: TRBJ1-5; V: TRBV7-9; size: NA; DNA: TGTGCCAGCAGCTCCTGGCCCGAGGGCAATCAGCCCCAGCATTTT; CDR3: CASSSWPEGNQPQHF
D: TRBD2; length: 13; J: TRBJ2-1; V: TRBV29-1; size: NA; DNA: TGCAGCGTTGGTTCGCGGGAGAACAATGAGCAGTTCTTC; CDR3: CSVGSRENNEQFF